This TCR beta chain was identified in a study of HIV-infected patients and healthy controls. Broader study findings: Study cohorts differed slightly in age and sex, but this did not explain diversity differences. Treated samples reflected only about three months of therapy, arguably too short to observe immune reconstitution.

Around 530 ng RNA was reverse transcribed with alpha and beta constant-region primers. Using multiplexing indices, alpha and beta chain libraries were generated apart by chain-specific third strand synthesis. Ligation attached cDNA to a 5' RACE adapter that carried a random hexamer and SP2 site. A 23-cycle PCR with P5s and P7 primers followed a short adapter-adding first PCR. TCRdb ran MiXCR on the 5' RACE reads and lists one entry per CDR3 protein. The sample lists about 3,800 distinct CDR3 sequences; about 7.8% were seen once. Ten or more counts support this clonotype. The target antigen is unknown. Roughly three months, about 14 weeks, into antiretroviral therapy, follow-up blood was collected. No cell fractionation was done, so the repertoire covers all unsorted peripheral blood T cells. The V segment lost 0 bases and the J segment 6 bases; nucleotides outside the gene matches: 6. CDR1 and CDR2 (germline): DFQATT, SNEGSKA (reference sequence). CDR3 length: 15 residues.

The rearrangement links TRBV20-1 to TRBJ2-1; TRBD2 matches at 9 bases. The TCR was taken from an adult with HIV infection. Specimen: blood, collected during antiretroviral therapy. CDR3: CSARDPRGGGNEQFF. DNA of the CDR3: TGCAGTGCTAGAGATCCGCGGGGGGGCGGCAATGAGCAGTTCTTC.